What follows are 27 T cell receptor beta chains derived from one specimen sequenced in a study of regulatory T cells in long-lasting Graves disease. Through Arm-PCR of CDR3 regions and iRepertoire HTBI primers, TCR beta libraries were built. Using its own MiXCR run on the multiplex PCR reads, TCRdb lists one record per CDR3 protein. The sample shows approximately 300,000 distinct CDR3 sequences, over 15% of them seen only once. Stated time point: newly diagnosed GD, antithyroid drugs for less than 3 months. TCR sequences were obtained from RNA taken from PBMCs. The sample here was peripheral blood mononuclear cells (PBMCs), taken at new diagnosis, from a patient treated with antithyroid drugs. These TCRs come from a female donor with Graves disease.

The J gene is TRBJ1-5, the V gene TRBV4-1; D is undetermined. The germline V gene encodes CDR1 MGHRA and CDR2 YSYEKL. The V gene lost 6 bases and the J gene lost 5 bases, with 17 bases spanning the gap. The CDR3 has 15 amino acids. CDR3 region: CASSRSPDQDQPQHF. In DNA, the CDR3 is TGCGCCAGCAGTCGATCCCCGGACCAGGATCAGCCCCAGCATTTT.

This clonotype was counted many times. This chain links TRBV7-9 with TRBJ1-2; D not certain. V dropped 4 bases and J dropped 6 bases, with 12 bases sitting between them. Germline CDR1 is SEHNR and CDR2 is FQNEAQ (reference sequence). The length of the CDR3 is 13 residues. The CDR3 spells CASSSGYRDGYTF. In DNA, the CDR3 is TGTGCCAGCAGCTCGGGGTATCGGGATGGCTACACCTTC.

As concerns this clonotype: A much larger clone is a single base away; this may be a read error. Without the conserved terminal phenylalanine or tryptophan, this CDR3 likely stems from a read error. The J gene is TRBJ1-2, the V gene TRBV12-3 or TRBV12-4; the D is unclear. The CDR3 loop spans 17 amino acids. The CDR3 DNA reads TGCGCCAGCAGCCCCGGTCTGAGCCCGCCCGGCAACTATGGCTACACCTCC. Amino acid sequence: CASSPGLSPPGNYGYTS.

In this sample, this clonotype turned up many times. The chain couples TRBV6-2 or TRBV6-3 to TRBJ2-7; 7 positions match TRBD2. The CDR3 is 14 residues long. Germline values: CDR1 MNHEY, CDR2 SVGEGT. V lost 6 bases and J lost 3; bases outside the gene matches: 8. CDR3 sequence reads: CASSTGGVRYEQYF. The CDR3 bases are TGTGCCAGCAGCACGGGGGGAGTTCGCTACGAGCAGTACTTC.

This clonotype was recorded many times. This sequence joins TRBV28 and TRBJ1-1; 8 bases match TRBD1. This CDR3 is built from 15 residues. V was clipped by 6 bases and J by 1 base; unmatched bases: 7. Germline-derived CDR1 and CDR2 are MDHEN and SYDVKM. The CDR3, as DNA: TGTGCCAGCAGCCTGCGTGGACAGGGGAACACTGAAGCTTTCTTT. This gives the protein CASSLRGQGNTEAFF.

This sequence joins TRBV19 and TRBJ2-7; 10 bases align to TRBD2. The CDR3 length is 16 residues. Germline V gives CDR1 LNHDA, CDR2 SQIVND (reference sequence). V was clipped by 4 bases and J by 3 bases; unmatched bases: 9. DNA of the CDR3: TGTGCCAGTAGTAAGATCGGGGCTAGCGGGAGCTACGAGCAGTACTTC. This codes for CASSKIGASGSYEQYF.

The sample holds many counts of this clonotype. The chain recombines TRBV6-1 with TRBJ1-2, with 7 bases matching TRBD1. Trimming cost V 4 bases and J 5 bases; bases outside gene matches: 7. CDR1 is MNHNS, CDR2 SASEGT, per germline. This CDR3 has 14 amino acids. The CDR3 spells CASSAVTGRYGYTF. In DNA, the CDR3 is TGTGCCAGCAGTGCTGTGACAGGGAGATATGGCTACACCTTC.

Note on this clonotype: This likely traces to a read error, being one base from a far larger clone. The J gene is TRBJ2-3, the V gene TRBV9; 7 nucleotides agree with TRBD2. After removal of 6 bases from V and 4 bases from J, the junction contained 11 bases not matched to a gene. Germline V gene lookup returns CDR1 SGDLS and CDR2 YYNGEE. This CDR3 has 15 amino acids. The CDR3 is CASISLVGGPDTQYF. The CDR3 bases are TGTGCCAGCATTTCTTTAGTGGGAGGGCCAGATACGCAGTATTTT.

The chain recombines TRBV2 with TRBJ1-2; D call uncertain. Germline CDR1 reads SNHLY; CDR2 reads FYNNEI. The V end was cut by 4 bases, the J end by 5 bases, with 5 bases between. This CDR3 comprises 11 residues. The CDR3 DNA reads TGTGCCAGCAGTGCTCGGTATGGCTACACCTTC. It is translated as CASSARYGYTF.

This clonotype was counted at least ten times. This chain joins TRBV2 and TRBJ2-1, with TRBD2 matching over 11 bases. Losses at the gene ends were 1 base for V and 0 bases for J; bases not matched to a gene: 8. CDR3 length: 19 residues. Germline CDR1 is SNHLY and CDR2 is FYNNEI. The DNA for the CDR3 is TGTGCCAGCAGTGAAGATCTAGCGGGAGGCCAGAGCTCCTACAATGAGCAGTTCTTC. It is translated as CASSEDLAGGQSSYNEQFF.

This clonotype appeared a few times. The chain carries TRBV19 and TRBJ2-6; no firm D call. The CDR3 has 16 amino acids. V lost 7 bases and J lost 1, with 14 bases in between. The germline V gene encodes CDR1 LNHDA and CDR2 SQIVND (reference sequence). The CDR3 reads CASTALGWSGANVLTF. CDR3 nucleotide sequence: TGTGCCAGTACGGCTCTGGGTTGGTCTGGGGCCAACGTCCTGACTTTC.

To note about this clonotype: This likely came from a read error, as a far larger clone is one base away. The rearrangement uses TRBV11-3 and TRBJ2-3; 10 positions match TRBD1. The better agreement between TRBJ2-1 and the DNA end casts doubt on the J call. This CDR3 contains 15 residues. Germline CDR1 reads SGHNT; CDR2 reads YENEEA. CDR3 DNA: TGTGCCAGCAGCGCCGGGACAGGGGTCGCGGGAGGGCAGTTCTTC. It encodes CASSAGTGVAGGQFF.

CDR3 sequence reads: CASSLGKGLAGREETQYF. Written as DNA, the CDR3 is TGTGCCAGCAGCTTAGGGAAGGGACTAGCGGGGAGAGAAGAGACCCAGTACTTC. The chain carries TRBV7-6 and TRBJ2-5; 13 nucleotides line up with TRBD2. V gave up 1 base and J gave up 3 bases; unmatched junction bases: 8. The CDR3 spans 18 residues. CDR1 is SGHVS, CDR2 FNYEAQ, per germline.

Ten or more counts support this clonotype. The rearrangement uses TRBV27 and TRBJ1-1; possible D gene TRBD1, 6 bases. The CDR3 length is 14 residues. Deletions cut 6 bases from V and 4 bases from J, with 15 bases between. Germline V gives CDR1 MNHEY, CDR2 SMNVEV (reference sequence). The DNA for the CDR3 is TGTGCCAGCAGGGTACTTACAGGGTCCACTGAAGCTTTCTTT. It specifies CASRVLTGSTEAFF.

There are many counts of this clonotype. This sequence joins TRBV6-5 and TRBJ2-3; unclear D gene. The V gene lost 4 bases and the J gene lost 2 bases, with 13 bases spanning the gap. The germline gives CDR1 MNHEY, CDR2 SVGAGI. The CDR3 extends over 15 amino acids. CDR3 DNA: TGTGCCAGCAGTTCACCTTTACTTACCACAGATACGCAGTATTTT. Amino acids: CASSSPLLTTDTQYF.

This clonotype was observed a few times. A much larger clone differs from this one at a single base, so this may be a read error. The chain is built from TRBV11-1 and TRBJ1-4; D gene uncertain. This CDR3 region has 14 residues. Germline assignment: CDR1 SGHAT and CDR2 FQDESV (reference sequence). In nucleotides, the CDR3 is TGCGCCAGCAGCCCGACGGATACAAATGAAAAACTGGTTTTT. Its translation: CASSPTDTNEKLVF. Together with reference TRBV11-1 and TRBJ1-4, the CDR3 gives the full variable domain: EAEVAQSPRYKITEKSQAVAFWCDPISGHATLYWYRQILGQGPELLVQFQDESVVDDSQLPKDRFSAERLKGVDSTLKIQPAELGDSAMYLCASSPTDTNEKLVFGSGTQLSVL.

This clonotype was seen repeatedly, ten times or more. The gene calls are TRBV28 and TRBJ1-2; D is undetermined. V was cut by 5 bases and J by 10 bases, with 20 bases left in between. CDR1 and CDR2 (germline): MDHEN, SYDVKM. The length of the CDR3 is 14 residues. CDR3 region: CASSPGPAKALYTF. The CDR3 DNA sequence: TGTGCCAGCAGTCCCGGTCCCGCGAAAGCCCTCTACACCTTC.

Many counts were recorded for this clonotype. This sequence joins TRBV27 and TRBJ2-1; D uncertain. The ends were cut back, 6 bases at V and 9 bases at J, with 15 bases in the middle. This CDR3 spans 13 amino acids. Germline V gene sequence: CDR1 MNHEY, CDR2 SMNVEV (reference sequence). Written as DNA, the CDR3 is TGTGCCAGCAGCCCAAGTGCGAGTGCTGAGCAGTTCTTC. Its protein product is CASSPSASAEQFF.

Details on this clonotype: A far larger clone differs by one base, so this is likely a read error. The CDR3, as DNA: TGTGCCAGCACCACTAGGCAGTACACAGATACGCAGCATTTT. It is translated as CASTTRQYTDTQHF. The chain carries TRBV2 and TRBJ2-3; D remains ambiguous. The closer fit of TRBJ1-5 to the DNA end suggests the J call may be wrong. CDR1 is SNHLY, CDR2 FYNNEI, per germline. The CDR3 runs 14 residues.

This clonotype was recorded many times. The chain couples TRBV27 to TRBJ2-5; TRBD1 matches at 9 bases. CDR3 size: 15 residues. After removal of 0 bases from V and 7 bases from J, the junction contained 6 bases not matched to a gene. CDR1 and CDR2 from the germline V gene are MNHEY and SMNVEV (reference sequence). This CDR3 is CASSLSPGQGWTQYF. The CDR3 DNA reads as TGTGCCAGCAGTTTATCGCCGGGACAGGGTTGGACCCAGTACTTC.

This clonotype has at least ten counts. The genes are TRBV2 and TRBJ2-7; no clear D gene. The ends were cut back, 4 bases at V and 2 bases at J, with 15 bases in the middle. This CDR3 spans 15 amino acids. Germline V gives CDR1 SNHLY, CDR2 FYNNEI. For the CDR3, the DNA is TGTGCCAGCAGTGCCGATGCCGTGTCCCCCTACGAGCAGTACTTC. Protein sequence: CASSADAVSPYEQYF.

This clonotype has ten or more counts. This sequence joins TRBV30 and TRBJ1-5; D gene ambiguous. Trimming stripped 1 base from V and 11 bases from J, with 12 bases between. The CDR3 covers 12 residues. Germline V gene sequence: CDR1 GTSNPN, CDR2 SVGIG (reference sequence). The DNA for the CDR3 is TGTGCCTGGAGTGAGGGAGAGTTGACCCAGCATTTT. Protein: CAWSEGELTQHF.

In regard to this clonotype: Just one base apart from a much larger clone, this may be a read error. The CDR3 end shows no conserved phenylalanine or tryptophan, and so a read error is likely. The chain combines TRBV19 with TRBJ2-3, with D perhaps TRBD2 (6 bases). Germline V gives CDR1 LNHDA, CDR2 SQIVND (reference sequence). Trimming took 0 bases from V and 2 from J, leaving 12 bases between them. The length of the CDR3 is 16 residues. The CDR3 loop is CASSIDLAANTDTQYS. Here the CDR3 DNA reads TGTGCCAGTAGTATAGATTTAGCGGCAAACACAGATACGCAGTATTCT.

With regard to this clonotype: With a much larger clone just one base away, this may be a read error. Without the conserved terminal phenylalanine or tryptophan, this CDR3 likely stems from a read error. V gene TRBV3-1 combines with J gene TRBJ2-1; D unclear. V was trimmed by 3 bases and J by 1 base, leaving 4 bases between them. Per germline, CDR1 LGHDT and CDR2 YNNKEL (reference sequence). This CDR3 has 13 residues. The CDR3: CASSHSSYNEQFL. CDR3 bases: TGTGCCAGCAGCCATTCGTCCTACAATGAGCAGTTCCTC.

The sample holds one count of this clonotype. This may be a read error: a much more frequent sequence differs by one nucleotide. The rearrangement links TRBV28 to TRBJ2-4, with 8 bases matching TRBD2. V was pared by 3 bases and J by 7 bases, with 5 bases of the junction left unmatched. Germline CDR1 MDHEN, CDR2 SYDVKM. This CDR3 is 14 amino acids long. The CDR3 sequence: CASSFRGGGNIQYF. The CDR3, as DNA: TGTGCCAGCAGTTTCAGGGGCGGGGGGAACATTCAGTACTTC. Complete variable domain (other parts from reference TRBV28 and TRBJ2-4): DVKVTQSSRYLVKRTGEKVFLECVQDMDHENMFWYRQDPGLGLRLIYFSYDVKMKEKGDIPEGYSVSREKKERFSLILESASTNQTSMYLCASSFRGGGNIQYFGAGTRLSVL.

This clonotype has a count of ten or more. In DNA form, the CDR3 reads TGCAGTGCTATAACCGGGCAGACCTCCGATGAGCAGTTCTTC. Encoded protein: CSAITGQTSDEQFF. This chain joins TRBV20-1 and TRBJ2-1, with D uncertain. The length of the CDR3 is 14 residues. Germline V gene sequence: CDR1 DFQATT, CDR2 SNEGSKA (reference sequence). V was cut by 4 bases and J by 8 bases, with 18 bases left in between.

At least ten counts were recorded for this clonotype. The chain couples TRBV5-8 to TRBJ2-1, with a possible D match to TRBD2 (6 bases). V lost 0 bases, J lost 4 bases, and 11 bases lay in between. The CDR3 has 15 amino acids. Looked up from germline, CDR1 is SGHTS and CDR2 is YDEGEE. For the CDR3, the DNA is TGTGCCAGCAGCTTGGCCCTAGCGTCTTACAATGAGCAGTTCTTC. The encoded protein is CASSLALASYNEQFF.